This passage covers 8 T cell receptor beta chains from one sample sequenced in a study of T cells after yellow fever vaccination. Each CDR3 protein is one row after TCRdb ran MiXCR on the 5' RACE reads. The table has some 500,000 distinct CDR3 sequences, approximately 13% seen once; the top ten hold over 12%. Source: PBMCs, taken on the day of the yellow fever booster vaccination. The receptors were gathered from a man between 25 and 39 years old who received the YFV17D yellow fever vaccine.

This clonotype was seen repeatedly, ten times or more. The gene calls are TRBV7-4 and TRBJ2-5; D unclear. Trimming left V 6 bases short and J 7 bases short, with 9 bases between. This CDR3 has 11 residues. Germline lookup yields CDR1 SGHVT and CDR2 SQSDAQ. CDR3 nucleotides: TGTGCCAGCAGTACCCCCGGGACCCAGTACTTC. It yields the protein CASSTPGTQYF.

This clonotype was counted between two and nine times. This CDR3 reads CASSVGTSGTGELFF. The CDR3 nucleotides read TGTGCCAGCAGCGTCGGGACTAGCGGCACCGGGGAGCTGTTTTTT. The V gene is TRBV7-3, the J gene TRBJ2-2, with 11 bases identical to TRBD2. The CDR3 has 15 residues. Germline V gene sequence: CDR1 SGHTA, CDR2 FQGTGA. Trimming cost V 5 bases and J 4 bases; bases outside gene matches: 3.

This clonotype has a count of ten or more. CDR3 protein: CASSRRLAGEQYF. The CDR3 DNA reads TGTGCCAGCAGTAGGAGACTAGCGGGGGAGCAGTACTTC. This chain uses TRBV12-3 or TRBV12-4 with TRBJ2-7; 11 positions match TRBD2. This CDR3 is built from 13 residues. After removal of 5 bases from V and 7 bases from J, the junction contained 4 bases not matched to a gene.

This clonotype showed up just a few times. V usage is TRBV27 and J usage is TRBJ2-7, with unresolved D. CDR1 and CDR2 (germline): MNHEY, SMNVEV (reference sequence). V lost 6 bases and J 1 base, leaving 13 bases between the germline ends. The CDR3 runs to 14 residues. The CDR3 spells CASSFDPRSYEQYF. CDR3 coding DNA: TGTGCCAGCAGCTTTGACCCGAGGTCCTACGAGCAGTACTTC.

V is TRBV6-2 or TRBV6-3 and J is TRBJ1-1; no clear D gene. CDR1 and CDR2 from the germline V gene are MNHEY and SVGEGT. V was pared by 3 bases and J by 4 bases, with 6 bases between. The CDR3 has 12 amino acids. CDR3 sequence reads: CASSYGVTEAFF. DNA of the CDR3: TGTGCCAGCAGTTATGGGGTCACTGAAGCTTTCTTT.

The J gene is TRBJ1-1, the V gene TRBV7-2; tentatively, D is TRBD1 (5 bases). The V gene lost 5 bases and the J gene lost 6 bases, with 16 bases spanning the gap. This CDR3 region has 14 residues. Germline V gene sequence: CDR1 SGHTA, CDR2 FQGNSA. CDR3 in DNA: TGTGCCAGCAGCCCCTGGGGAGGGACCTCTGAAGCTTTCTTT. Translation gives CASSPWGGTSEAFF.

This clonotype has only a few counts. This sequence joins TRBV5-1 and TRBJ2-3; D is tentatively TRBD1 or TRBD2 (6 bases each). CDR3 size: 14 residues. Germline V CDR1 and CDR2: SGHRS, YFSETQ. V lost 2 bases and J 5 bases, leaving 12 bases between the germline ends. The DNA of the CDR3 is TGCGCCAGCAGCTTTAGACTAGGGGGAGATACGCAGTATTTT. Residues: CASSFRLGGDTQYF.

The chain couples TRBV4-2 to TRBJ2-6; 9 bases fit TRBD1. The CDR3 consists of 20 residues. J gave up 3 bases and V 4 bases, and 16 bases lay outside the gene matches. Looked up from germline, CDR1 is LGHNA and CDR2 is YNFKEQ. The DNA of the CDR3 is TGTGCCAGCAGCCCCTTAATTCCGGGACAGGGAATATTTGGGGCCAACGTCCTGACTTTC. It encodes CASSPLIPGQGIFGANVLTF.